The 29 T cell receptor beta chains given below trace back to one sample, sequenced in a study of OX40 agonist ivuxolimab in advanced cancers. Repertoires were generated with immunoSEQ multiplex PCR, while TCRdb's copy carries only in-frame clones and drops some. The sample has over 50,000 clones, approximately 90% seen once; the top ten hold just over 1.4%. The source material was CD4+ or CD8+ T cells sorted from blood, sampled in a trial of the OX40 agonist ivuxolimab. The receptor set was obtained from an adult with an advanced solid tumor such as melanoma, head and neck, liver or kidney cancer.

The chain recombines TRBV6-4 with TRBJ2-4, with D perhaps given as TRBD1 or TRBD2 (6 bases each). Trimming took 1 base from V and 10 from J, leaving 11 bases between them. The CDR3 is 13 residues long. From germline, CDR1 is MRHNA and CDR2 SNTAGT. The CDR3 nucleotides read TGTGCCAGCAGTGACTTGGGGGGCGGGATTCAGTACTTC. Protein: CASSDLGGGIQYF.

V gene TRBV16 combines with J gene TRBJ1-1, with D perhaps TRBD1 (5 bases). V dropped 0 bases and J dropped 1 base, with 9 bases sitting between them. Germline assignment: CDR1 KGHSY and CDR2 FQNENV. The CDR3 is 15 residues long. Here the CDR3 reads CASSQSVTGNTEAFF. The CDR3 DNA sequence: TGTGCCAGCAGCCAATCGGTCACAGGGAACACTGAAGCTTTCTTT. Using reference TRBV16 and TRBJ1-1 for the parts outside the CDR3, the full variable domain is GEEVAQTPKHLVRGEGQKAKLYCAPIKGHSYVFWYQQVLKNEFKFLISFQNENVFDETGMPKERFSAKCLPNSPCSLEIQATKLEDSAVYFCASSQSVTGNTEAFFGQGTRLTVV.

The V call is TRBV6-5, the J call TRBJ2-3; 12 nucleotides agree with TRBD2. Germline CDR1 is MNHEY and CDR2 is SVGAGI. The junction had 2 bases not matched to a gene; V was cut back by 8 bases and J by 2 bases. The CDR3 sequence is 14 residues long. CDR3 sequence reads: CASRLAGVTDTQYF. In DNA form, the CDR3 reads TGTGCCAGCCGACTAGCGGGGGTCACAGATACGCAGTATTTT.

The chain has TRBV2 and TRBJ2-1; perhaps TRBD1 as D (5 bases). CDR1 and CDR2 (germline): SNHLY, FYNNEI. The CDR3 runs to 16 residues. Deletions cut 4 bases from V and 0 bases from J, with 13 bases between. The CDR3 region is CASSAPGPSSYNEQFF. In nucleotides, the CDR3 is TGTGCCAGCAGTGCCCCAGGGCCGAGCTCCTACAATGAGCAGTTCTTC.

CDR3 sequence (DNA): TGTGCCAGCAGCTTAACGAGGAACAATGAGCAGTTCTTC. Protein: CASSLTRNNEQFF. The chain employs TRBV7-3 and TRBJ2-1; D is uncertain. The germline V gene has CDR1 SGHTA and CDR2 FQGTGA. This CDR3 is built from 13 residues. V was shortened by 0 bases and J by 5 bases, with 5 bases between the two germline ends.

This rearrangement joins TRBV9 to TRBJ2-1; D tentatively reads TRBD1 or TRBD2 (5 bases each). Germline V gene sequence: CDR1 SGDLS, CDR2 YYNGEE. The CDR3 has 14 residues. V shed 3 bases and J shed 5 bases, with 12 bases lying between them. The CDR3 loop is CASSARDRNNEQFF. For the CDR3, the DNA is TGTGCCAGCAGCGCCCGGGACCGCAACAATGAGCAGTTCTTC.

The chain couples TRBV6-6 to TRBJ2-5, with D hard to call. Germline values: CDR1 MNHNY, CDR2 SVGAGI (reference sequence). The V end lost 7 bases, the J end lost 3 bases, and 21 bases lay between the germline ends. The CDR3 is 16 residues long. The CDR3 reads CASKNYKNSQKETQYF. CDR3 DNA: TGTGCCAGCAAAAACTACAAGAACTCCCAAAAAGAGACCCAGTACTTC.

This chain uses TRBV6-5 with TRBJ2-3; 7 nucleotides align to TRBD1. The CDR3 contains 15 residues. Germline CDR1 MNHEY, CDR2 SVGAGI. The ends lost 4 bases at V and 0 bases at J; junction bases unmatched: 4. DNA of the CDR3: TGTGCCAGCAGTTTGACAGGGTCTAGCACAGATACGCAGTATTTT. Amino acids: CASSLTGSSTDTQYF.

To note about this clone: The same CDR3 also results from other DNA sequences found in this sample. The chain is built from TRBV7-9 and TRBJ1-1, with D possibly being TRBD1 (6 bases). From germline, CDR1 is SEHNR and CDR2 FQNEAQ (reference sequence). V shed 1 base and J shed 0 bases, with 6 bases lying between them. The CDR3 consists of 14 residues. The CDR3 protein is CASSLDRVNTEAFF. The CDR3 DNA reads TGTGCCAGCAGCTTAGACAGGGTGAACACTGAAGCTTTCTTT.

This clone appeared a few times. V and J are TRBV30 and TRBJ2-7; 7 nucleotides line up with TRBD2. CDR3 length: 13 amino acids. The germline V gene encodes CDR1 GTSNPN and CDR2 SVGIG (reference sequence). Unmatched junction bases numbered 0, after V lost 1 base and J lost 0 bases. The CDR3 bases are TGTGCCTGGAGTGGCGGGAGCTCCTACGAGCAGTACTTC. It encodes CAWSGGSSYEQYF.

The chain has TRBV19 and TRBJ1-6; D unclear. V dropped 0 bases and J dropped 14 bases, with 11 bases sitting between them. Looked up from germline, CDR1 is LNHDA and CDR2 is SQIVND (reference sequence). The CDR3 totals 13 residues. DNA of the CDR3: TGTGCCAGTAGTATAGAAGAGTTAACCACCCTCCACTTT. Its protein is CASSIEELTTLHF.

This chain connects TRBV7-3 to TRBJ2-3, with D possibly TRBD2 on 6 matching bases. Germline V lookup: CDR1 SGHTA, CDR2 FQGTGA. V was trimmed by 1 base and J by 5 bases, leaving 16 bases between them. The CDR3 runs 16 residues. The CDR3 loop is CASSLSPPGVGDTQYF. Here the CDR3 DNA reads TGTGCCAGCAGCTTAAGCCCCCCGGGAGTTGGAGATACGCAGTATTTT.

The chain is built from TRBV6-5 and TRBJ1-6, with 9 bases fitting TRBD1. CDR3 length: 14 residues. V dropped 8 bases and J dropped 10; count of bases not matched to a gene: 9. Germline assignment: CDR1 MNHEY and CDR2 SVGAGI. CDR3 bases: TGTGCCAGCCGTACGGGACAGGGATTGTCACCCCTCCACTTT. Residues: CASRTGQGLSPLHF.

The chain joins TRBV27 to TRBJ2-2; no definite D call. This CDR3 comprises 15 residues. In germline, CDR1 is MNHEY, CDR2 SMNVEV (reference sequence). Trimming stripped 2 bases from V and 0 bases from J, with 7 bases between. The DNA for the CDR3 is TGTGCCAGCAGTTTAAGGAGATCGAACACCGGGGAGCTGTTTTTT. Residues: CASSLRRSNTGELFF.

In this sample, this clone turned up once. The chain couples TRBV28 to TRBJ1-5, with no clear D. Between the trimmed V and J ends, which lost 5 bases and 1 base, there was a span of 12 bases. CDR1 and CDR2 from the germline V gene are MDHEN and SYDVKM. This CDR3 comprises 15 residues. The CDR3 nucleotides are TGTGCCAGCAGTCCCCGTCTAGGGAGCAATCAGCCCCAGCATTTT. Protein product: CASSPRLGSNQPQHF.

This chain connects TRBV7-8 to TRBJ2-1; D is perhaps TRBD2 (6 bases). The CDR3 consists of 15 residues. Germline-derived CDR1 and CDR2 are SGHVS and FQNEAQ. Trimming left V 5 bases short and J 8 bases short, with 19 bases between. CDR3 protein: CASSKGGSRQDEQFF. Written as DNA, the CDR3 is TGTGCCAGCAGCAAAGGAGGGTCCCGCCAGGATGAGCAGTTCTTC.

The chain couples TRBV5-1 to TRBJ2-3; 11 bases fit TRBD2. This CDR3 is built from 16 residues. Trimming at V came to 4 bases and at J to 4 bases, leaving 8 bases not matched to a gene. CDR1 is SGHRS and CDR2 is YFSETQ in the germline V gene. CDR3 region: CASSGTSGQRADTQYF. The CDR3 coding sequence is TGCGCCAGCAGCGGGACTAGCGGACAAAGGGCAGATACGCAGTATTTT.

The J gene is TRBJ1-5, the V gene TRBV30, with a weak D call TRBD1 (5 bases). CDR1 and CDR2 from the germline V gene are GTSNPN and SVGIG (reference sequence). The CDR3 is 13 residues long. Trimming removed 0 bases from V and 5 bases from J, with 8 bases in between. CDR3 coding DNA: TGTGCCTGGAGTGTAAGAGGGGATCAGCCCCAGCATTTT. Its protein is CAWSVRGDQPQHF.

Remarks on this clone: In the same sample, other DNA sequences code for this CDR3. The V and J genes are TRBV28 and TRBJ2-7, with 8 bases that match TRBD1. CDR3 length equals 13 residues. V was pared by 4 bases and J by 6 bases, with 5 bases of the junction left unmatched. Germline V gene data show CDR1 as MDHEN and CDR2 as SYDVKM. The DNA of the CDR3 is TGTGCCAGCAGTTCCGGACAGGGTGGCGAGCAGTACTTC. Encoded protein: CASSSGQGGEQYF.

This chain connects TRBV19 to TRBJ2-7; D is possibly TRBD1 (6 bases). The V and J ends lost 7 bases and 0 bases respectively, with 13 bases between them. Per germline, CDR1 LNHDA and CDR2 SQIVND (reference sequence). CDR3 length: 14 residues. CDR3 DNA: TGTGCCAGTACCACAACAGGGAGCTCCTACGAGCAGTACTTC. This encodes CASTTTGSSYEQYF.

This clone has only one observation. V is TRBV14 and J is TRBJ2-5; TRBD2 aligns across 7 bases. The germline gives CDR1 SGHDN, CDR2 FVKESK. The V segment lost 3 bases and the J segment 4 bases; nucleotides outside the gene matches: 11. This CDR3 region has 16 residues. CDR3 sequence: CASSQPGLPALETQYF. CDR3 coding DNA: TGTGCCAGCAGCCAGCCGGGACTACCTGCTCTAGAGACCCAGTACTTC.

The chain employs TRBV19 and TRBJ1-5, with a tentative D call TRBD1 (5 bases). Germline V gives CDR1 LNHDA, CDR2 SQIVND (reference sequence). V shed 7 bases and J shed 6 bases, with 16 bases lying between them. The CDR3 is made up of 14 amino acids. Here the CDR3 DNA reads TGTGCCAGTAACCCCCTCGGGGGGGGTCAGCCCCAGCATTTT. The encoded protein is CASNPLGGGQPQHF.

V usage is TRBV5-1 and J usage is TRBJ1-1; D is undetermined. Germline V gene lookup returns CDR1 SGHRS and CDR2 YFSETQ. V gave up 0 bases and J gave up 4 bases, with 10 bases separating them. There are 14 residues in the CDR3. The CDR3 DNA follows: TGCGCCAGCAGCTTGGGTGAGGGTGCCACTGAAGCTTTCTTT. Translating gives CASSLGEGATEAFF.

V usage is TRBV18 and J usage is TRBJ2-5; no firm D call. Per germline, CDR1 KGHSH and CDR2 LQKENI. The CDR3 is 11 residues long. V lost 2 bases to trimming and J lost 5 bases, with 3 bases between them. CDR3 protein: CASSPSETQYF. The CDR3 nucleotides read TGTGCCAGCTCACCATCCGAGACCCAGTACTTC.

This chain joins TRBV5-1 and TRBJ1-5; D is perhaps TRBD1 (5 bases). The V gene lost 5 bases and the J gene lost 9 bases, with 12 bases spanning the gap. Germline-derived CDR1 and CDR2 are SGHRS and YFSETQ. The CDR3 loop spans 12 amino acids. In DNA form, the CDR3 reads TGCGCCAGCAGATCAGGGAACGGGCCCCAGCATTTT. The encoded protein is CASRSGNGPQHF.

This CDR3 reads CASSRPGTGVNYGYTF. The CDR3 DNA sequence: TGCGCCAGCAGCCGTCCCGGGACAGGGGTTAACTATGGCTACACCTTC. The J gene is TRBJ1-2, the V gene TRBV4-1; 10 bases are a match to TRBD1. Trimming took 4 bases from V and 1 from J; bases not matched to a gene: 6. The CDR3 has 16 amino acids. Germline values: CDR1 MGHRA, CDR2 YSYEKL.

This chain connects TRBV6-5 to TRBJ2-1; 8 bases match TRBD1. V was clipped by 4 bases and J by 7 bases; unmatched bases: 9. Germline values: CDR1 MNHEY, CDR2 SVGAGI. There are 15 residues in the CDR3. This CDR3 is CASSSTGTGLNEQFF. CDR3 coding DNA: TGTGCCAGCAGTTCTACCGGGACAGGCCTTAATGAGCAGTTCTTC.

The V and J genes are TRBV30 and TRBJ1-4; D uncertain. Deletions cut 5 bases from V and 3 bases from J, with 13 bases between. The CDR3 contains 14 residues. In germline, CDR1 is GTSNPN, CDR2 SVGIG (reference sequence). CDR3 in amino acids: CAWGPRAANEKLFF. The CDR3 DNA follows: TGTGCCTGGGGGCCCCGGGCCGCTAATGAAAAACTGTTTTTT.

The chain has TRBV15 and TRBJ1-2, with 8 bases aligning to TRBD1. V shed 5 bases, J shed 13 bases, and the junction held 15 bases outside the gene matches. The CDR3 runs to 14 residues. The germline V gene encodes CDR1 LNHNV and CDR2 YYDKDF (reference sequence). The CDR3 region is CATSSRTGTGSGTF. The DNA of the CDR3 is TGTGCCACCAGCTCACGAACCGGGACAGGCTCGGGCACCTTC.